The 22 T cell receptor beta chains below were found in one sample sequenced in a study of T cell responses to AZD1222 COVID-19 vaccine. Clones were read by immunoSEQ multiplex PCR, and TCRdb kept only the in-frame ones, dropping some. In the table there are 65,000 to 90,000 clones, 89% of which are singletons. Sequenced here: peripheral blood, sampled 28 days after the second AZD1222 dose. These receptors came from an adult who received the AZD1222 COVID-19 vaccine.

The chain employs TRBV11-2 and TRBJ2-7; D ambiguous. The V end was cut by 2 bases, the J end by 5 bases, with 10 bases between. This CDR3 is built from 13 residues. Germline lookup yields CDR1 SGHAT and CDR2 FQNNGV. DNA of the CDR3: TGTGCCAGCAGCTTACTGGGCAGGCACGAGCAGTACTTC. Protein product: CASSLLGRHEQYF.

The V and J genes are TRBV19 and TRBJ1-2; 10 nucleotides agree with TRBD1. The length of the CDR3 is 16 residues. J gave up 3 bases and V 7 bases, and 11 bases lay outside the gene matches. Per germline, CDR1 LNHDA and CDR2 SQIVND (reference sequence). Written as DNA, the CDR3 is TGTGCCAGTACGGACAGGGGGTCCCCCGCGTACTATGGCTACACCTTC. This translates into CASTDRGSPAYYGYTF.

This chain connects TRBV7-6 to TRBJ2-6; 8 bases map to TRBD2. Germline V gene sequence: CDR1 SGHVS, CDR2 FNYEAQ. The CDR3 runs 19 residues. Trimming cost V 0 bases and J 0 bases; bases outside gene matches: 7. The CDR3 DNA reads as TGTGCCAGCAGCTTAGCGGTGGCGGGGGGATCCTCTGGGGCCAACGTCCTGACTTTC. Its protein product is CASSLAVAGGSSGANVLTF. Full variable domain (remainder filled in from reference TRBV7-6 and TRBJ2-6): GAGVSQSPRYKVTKRGQDVALRCDPISGHVSLYWYRQALGQGPEFLTYFNYEAQQDKSGLPNDRFSAERPEGSISTLTIQRTEQRDSAMYRCASSLAVAGGSSGANVLTFGAGSRLTVL.

The gene calls are TRBV2 and TRBJ1-2, with 7 positions matching TRBD1. Germline loops: CDR1 SNHLY, CDR2 FYNNEI. Unmatched junction bases numbered 8, after V lost 5 bases and J lost 5 bases. This CDR3 is 14 amino acids long. Here the CDR3 DNA reads TGTGCCAGCAGTATGGGACAGCGAATGTATGGCTACACCTTC. This codes for CASSMGQRMYGYTF.

The chain is built from TRBV19 and TRBJ1-2; TRBD1 matches at 7 bases. The CDR3 has 15 residues. Germline V gene sequence: CDR1 LNHDA, CDR2 SQIVND (reference sequence). With 3 bases clipped from V and 3 bases from J, the junction kept 7 bases outside the gene matches. CDR3 DNA: TGTGCCAGTAGTATCGATCGACAGGGCCACTATGGCTACACCTTC. It is translated as CASSIDRQGHYGYTF.

The V gene is TRBV7-2, the J gene TRBJ1-2, with unresolved D. Deletions cut 5 bases from V and 0 bases from J, with 13 bases between. The V gene's germline CDR1 is SGHTA and CDR2 FQGNSA. This CDR3 region has 15 residues. In DNA, the CDR3 is TGTGCCAGCAGCACTAATCCACAGCCTAACTATGGCTACACCTTC. Protein: CASSTNPQPNYGYTF.

The genes are TRBV19 and TRBJ1-4; 10 bases are a match to TRBD1. Losses at the gene ends were 5 bases for V and 5 bases for J; bases not matched to a gene: 2. The V gene's germline CDR1 is LNHDA and CDR2 SQIVND (reference sequence). This CDR3 has 14 amino acids. CDR3 in amino acids: CASSPDRGNEKLFF. DNA for the CDR3: TGTGCCAGTAGTCCGGACAGGGGGAATGAAAAACTGTTTTTT.

This chain uses TRBV7-6 with TRBJ2-3, with 13 bases lining up with TRBD2. The CDR3 is 16 amino acids. V lost 5 bases to trimming and J lost 4 bases; unmatched junction nucleotides: 6. CDR1 is SGHVS and CDR2 is FNYEAQ in the germline V gene. The CDR3 loop is CASSLRTSGSADTQYF. DNA for the CDR3: TGTGCCAGCAGCCTTCGGACTAGCGGGAGCGCAGATACGCAGTATTTT.

The CDR3 coding sequence is TGTGCCAGCAGCCTAGGGGCCGGGACAGGTTCGGACAATGAGCAGTTCTTC. Translated: CASSLGAGTGSDNEQFF. This chain uses TRBV7-2 with TRBJ2-1, with 8 bases matching TRBD1. CDR3 length: 17 residues. V trimming: 5 bases; J trimming: 5 bases; junction bases outside the gene matches: 14. Germline CDR1 is SGHTA and CDR2 is FQGNSA.

The chain has TRBV7-2 and TRBJ2-7; 9 positions match TRBD1. This CDR3 has 14 residues. The germline gives CDR1 SGHTA, CDR2 FQGNSA. V was clipped by 5 bases and J by 5 bases; unmatched bases: 7. Written as DNA, the CDR3 is TGTGCCAGCAGCCTTGGACAGGGGTATCACGAGCAGTACTTC. Protein: CASSLGQGYHEQYF. The full variable domain, its missing parts supplied by reference TRBV7-2 and TRBJ2-7, is GAGVSQSPSNKVTEKGKDVELRCDPISGHTALYWYRQSLGQGLEFLIYFQGNSAPDKSGLPSDRFSAERTGGSVSTLTIQRTQQEDSAVYLCASSLGQGYHEQYFGPGTRLTVT.

This sequence joins TRBV27 and TRBJ2-7; 10 bases map to TRBD1. With V trimmed by 5 bases and J by 2 bases, 12 bases remained unmatched. This CDR3 has 17 residues. CDR1 is MNHEY and CDR2 is SMNVEV in the germline V gene (reference sequence). The CDR3 is CASSPLRGQGLAYEQYF. In nucleotides, the CDR3 is TGTGCCAGCAGTCCGTTGCGGGGACAGGGGCTCGCCTACGAGCAGTACTTC.

J is TRBJ1-2 and V is TRBV12-2. TRBV12-2 has pseudogene status. This CDR3 is 14 amino acids long. The CDR3 here is CASRLAVSNYGYTF. DNA of the CDR3: TGTGCAAGTCGCTTAGCGGTCTCTAACTATGGCTACACCTTC.

The gene calls are TRBV12-3 or TRBV12-4 and TRBJ1-6; no clear D gene. The CDR3 runs 13 residues. V lost 6 bases and J 9 bases, leaving 12 bases between the germline ends. The DNA of the CDR3 is TGTGCCAGCAGCCTCCTAGGGCGTTCACCCCTCCACTTT. The encoded protein is CASSLLGRSPLHF.

The V call is TRBV12-3 or TRBV12-4, the J call TRBJ1-2; the D is unclear. This CDR3 region has 13 residues. The V end was cut by 6 bases, the J end by 3 bases, with 11 bases between. The CDR3: CASSPGRHYGYTF. The CDR3 DNA reads as TGTGCCAGCAGCCCTGGACGGCACTATGGCTACACCTTC.

This sequence joins TRBV30 and TRBJ2-1; the D is unclear. The V end lost 0 bases, the J end lost 5 bases, and 8 bases lay between the germline ends. The CDR3 runs 13 residues. In germline, CDR1 is GTSNPN, CDR2 SVGIG (reference sequence). The CDR3 bases are TGTGCCTGGAGTGTAGTTGCGGACAATGAGCAGTTCTTC. Protein sequence: CAWSVVADNEQFF.

The J gene is TRBJ2-7, the V gene TRBV29-1, with D maybe TRBD1 (7 bases). This CDR3 is built from 12 residues. Trimming cost V 6 bases and J 3 bases, with 12 bases left between them. CDR1 and CDR2 from the germline V gene are SQVTM and ANQGSEA. The CDR3 region is CSVRDSLYEQYF. The CDR3 DNA sequence: TGCAGCGTGCGGGACAGCCTCTACGAGCAGTACTTC.

The V and J genes are TRBV7-2 and TRBJ2-3, with 8 bases identical to TRBD2. Germline lookup yields CDR1 SGHTA and CDR2 FQGNSA. The J segment lost 0 bases and the V segment lost 5 bases, leaving 10 bases of the junction unmatched. The CDR3 spans 17 residues. The CDR3 loop is CASSAKPGTRSTDTQYF. The CDR3 nucleotides read TGTGCCAGCAGCGCCAAACCCGGGACTAGGAGCACAGATACGCAGTATTTT. Together with reference TRBV7-2 and TRBJ2-3, the CDR3 gives the full variable domain: GAGVSQSPSNKVTEKGKDVELRCDPISGHTALYWYRQSLGQGLEFLIYFQGNSAPDKSGLPSDRFSAERTGGSVSTLTIQRTQQEDSAVYLCASSAKPGTRSTDTQYFGPGTRLTVL.

The chain recombines TRBV7-2 with TRBJ2-4; TRBD2 agrees at 8 bases. The CDR3 is made up of 16 amino acids. V trimming: 4 bases; J trimming: 4 bases; junction bases outside the gene matches: 9. CDR1 SGHTA and CDR2 FQGNSA come from the germline V gene. CDR3 DNA sequence: TGTGCCAGCAGCTCCGACCCCCGGGGGGGAAAAAACATTCAGTACTTC. Protein sequence: CASSSDPRGGKNIQYF.

This chain joins TRBV2 and TRBJ2-7; perhaps TRBD1 as D (6 bases). The V end lost 6 bases, the J end lost 4 bases, and 16 bases lay between the germline ends. The germline V gene has CDR1 SNHLY and CDR2 FYNNEI. This CDR3 contains 14 residues. DNA for the CDR3: TGTGCCAGCAGCCCCTGGGACAAGGGATACGAGCAGTACTTC. Protein: CASSPWDKGYEQYF. The full variable domain, its missing parts supplied by reference TRBV2 and TRBJ2-7, is EPEVTQTPSHQVTQMGQEVILRCVPISNHLYFYWYRQILGQKVEFLVSFYNNEISEKSEIFDDQFSVERPDGSNFTLKIRSTKLEDSAMYFCASSPWDKGYEQYFGPGTRLTVT.

The V gene is TRBV11-2, the J gene TRBJ2-1, with 13 bases lining up with TRBD2. Germline assignment: CDR1 SGHAT and CDR2 FQNNGV. The CDR3 is 14 residues long. V gave up 5 bases and J gave up 7 bases; unmatched junction bases: 2. CDR3 loop: CASSAGLAGNEQFF. CDR3 nucleotides: TGTGCCAGCAGCGCGGGACTAGCGGGGAATGAGCAGTTCTTC.

CDR3 bases: TGTGCCTGGAGAACCCGACAGGCCCTTAACTATGGCTACACCTTC. It yields the protein CAWRTRQALNYGYTF. This chain links TRBV30 with TRBJ1-2; D might be TRBD1 (6 bases). The CDR3 is 15 residues long. Trimming stripped 3 bases from V and 1 base from J, with 15 bases between. CDR1 is GTSNPN, CDR2 SVGIG, per germline (reference sequence).

V gene TRBV7-3 combines with J gene TRBJ2-5; TRBD1 is a possible D gene (5 bases). Germline-derived CDR1 and CDR2 are SGHTA and FQGTGA. Trimming stripped 5 bases from V and 3 bases from J, with 13 bases between. CDR3 length: 14 amino acids. The DNA of the CDR3 is TGTGCCAGCAGCCCTCAGGGTATGGAAGAGACCCAGTACTTC. This encodes CASSPQGMEETQYF.